Presented here are 9 T cell receptor beta chains from one specimen sequenced in a study of cytomegalovirus exposure and HLA in healthy donors. A multiplex PCR was run with 60 Vbeta primers and 13 Jbeta primers. Measured with immunoSEQ multiplex PCR; TCRdb has only the in-frame clones, and not every one. The sample carries roughly 190,000 clones, roughly 80% recorded once. The sequenced sample was PBMCs. Every receptor here comes from a female donor in good health and CMV-seronegative.

V usage is TRBV10-3 and J usage is TRBJ1-1, with TRBD1 identical over 7 bases. CDR1 and CDR2 from the germline V gene are ENHRY and SYGVKD. V lost 8 bases, J lost 5 bases, and 17 bases stayed unmatched. This CDR3 region has 16 residues. Here the CDR3 reads CAIEPTSTGVITEAFF. The CDR3 region has the DNA TGTGCCATCGAACCTACCTCTACAGGGGTAATTACTGAAGCTTTCTTT.

This sequence joins TRBV10-3 and TRBJ1-5; 12 bases fit TRBD1. Per the germline V gene, CDR1 is ENHRY and CDR2 is SYGVKD. The V and J ends lost 3 bases and 7 bases, in that order; junction bases with no gene match: 7. The CDR3 runs 16 residues. CDR3 residues: CAISDPGQGAGQPQHF. The DNA of the CDR3 is TGTGCCATCAGTGACCCGGGACAGGGGGCCGGGCAGCCCCAGCATTTT.

The chain carries TRBV28 and TRBJ1-2; 10 nucleotides align to TRBD1. The CDR3 length is 13 residues. The ends lost 3 bases at V and 7 bases at J; junction bases unmatched: 2. Per the germline V gene, CDR1 is MDHEN and CDR2 is SYDVKM. CDR3: CASSLGQGTGYTF. Here the CDR3 DNA reads TGTGCCAGCAGTTTGGGACAGGGGACTGGCTACACCTTC.

This clone was recorded a few times. This chain links TRBV19 with TRBJ2-7, with a weak D call TRBD1 (6 bases). The V end was cut by 4 bases, the J end by 4 bases, with 11 bases between. Germline-derived CDR1 and CDR2 are LNHDA and SQIVND (reference sequence). The CDR3 runs to 13 residues. CDR3: CASSNGDKYEQYF. The CDR3 DNA reads TGTGCCAGTAGTAACGGGGACAAGTACGAGCAGTACTTC.

The chain couples TRBV7-8 to TRBJ2-1; D is uncertain. The germline V and J ends were trimmed by 6 bases and 6 bases, with 9 bases remaining between them. Looked up from germline, CDR1 is SGHVS and CDR2 is FQNEAQ. CDR3 length: 12 amino acids. The CDR3 DNA is TGTGCCAGCAGAGCTAGTTTCAATGAGCAGTTCTTC. Translated: CASRASFNEQFF.

The chain couples TRBV25-1 to TRBJ2-3; 7 bases map to TRBD2. The CDR3 contains 16 residues. Trimming cost V 1 base and J 0 bases; bases outside gene matches: 4. From germline, CDR1 is MGHDK and CDR2 SYGVNS. CDR3 region: CASSEWSSGSTDTQYF. DNA of the CDR3: TGTGCCAGCAGTGAATGGTCTAGCGGAAGCACAGATACGCAGTATTTT. Using reference TRBV25-1 and TRBJ2-3 for the parts outside the CDR3, the full variable domain is EADIYQTPRYLVIGTGKKITLECSQTMGHDKMYWYQQDPGMELHLIHYSYGVNSTEKGDLSSESTVSRIRTEHFPLTLESARPSHTSQYLCASSEWSSGSTDTQYFGPGTRLTVL.

The CDR3 here is CASSPGTGVEETQYF. CDR3 sequence (DNA): TGCGCCAGCAGTCCCGGGACAGGGGTGGAAGAGACCCAGTACTTC. This chain connects TRBV4-3 to TRBJ2-5; 10 bases are a match to TRBD1. CDR1 and CDR2 from the germline V gene are LGHNA and YSLEER. CDR3 length: 15 residues. Trimming cost V 6 bases and J 3 bases; bases outside gene matches: 7.

This clone was seen a few times. The genes are TRBV7-9 and TRBJ1-1; D is undetermined. The CDR3 runs to 14 residues. Germline CDR1 reads SEHNR; CDR2 reads FQNEAQ (reference sequence). V was cut by 8 bases and J by 4 bases, with 17 bases left in between. CDR3 in amino acids: CASSIPGSGTEAFF. The CDR3 nucleotides are TGTGCCAGCTCAATCCCGGGGTCCGGCACTGAAGCTTTCTTT.

This clone has just a few counts. This chain joins TRBV28 and TRBJ2-7; D remains unclear. Trimming left V 4 bases short and J 4 bases short, with 8 bases between. The V gene's germline CDR1 is MDHEN and CDR2 SYDVKM. This CDR3 contains 12 residues. CDR3 sequence reads: CASSSDLYEQYF. In DNA form, the CDR3 reads TGTGCCAGCAGTTCCGACTTGTACGAGCAGTACTTC.